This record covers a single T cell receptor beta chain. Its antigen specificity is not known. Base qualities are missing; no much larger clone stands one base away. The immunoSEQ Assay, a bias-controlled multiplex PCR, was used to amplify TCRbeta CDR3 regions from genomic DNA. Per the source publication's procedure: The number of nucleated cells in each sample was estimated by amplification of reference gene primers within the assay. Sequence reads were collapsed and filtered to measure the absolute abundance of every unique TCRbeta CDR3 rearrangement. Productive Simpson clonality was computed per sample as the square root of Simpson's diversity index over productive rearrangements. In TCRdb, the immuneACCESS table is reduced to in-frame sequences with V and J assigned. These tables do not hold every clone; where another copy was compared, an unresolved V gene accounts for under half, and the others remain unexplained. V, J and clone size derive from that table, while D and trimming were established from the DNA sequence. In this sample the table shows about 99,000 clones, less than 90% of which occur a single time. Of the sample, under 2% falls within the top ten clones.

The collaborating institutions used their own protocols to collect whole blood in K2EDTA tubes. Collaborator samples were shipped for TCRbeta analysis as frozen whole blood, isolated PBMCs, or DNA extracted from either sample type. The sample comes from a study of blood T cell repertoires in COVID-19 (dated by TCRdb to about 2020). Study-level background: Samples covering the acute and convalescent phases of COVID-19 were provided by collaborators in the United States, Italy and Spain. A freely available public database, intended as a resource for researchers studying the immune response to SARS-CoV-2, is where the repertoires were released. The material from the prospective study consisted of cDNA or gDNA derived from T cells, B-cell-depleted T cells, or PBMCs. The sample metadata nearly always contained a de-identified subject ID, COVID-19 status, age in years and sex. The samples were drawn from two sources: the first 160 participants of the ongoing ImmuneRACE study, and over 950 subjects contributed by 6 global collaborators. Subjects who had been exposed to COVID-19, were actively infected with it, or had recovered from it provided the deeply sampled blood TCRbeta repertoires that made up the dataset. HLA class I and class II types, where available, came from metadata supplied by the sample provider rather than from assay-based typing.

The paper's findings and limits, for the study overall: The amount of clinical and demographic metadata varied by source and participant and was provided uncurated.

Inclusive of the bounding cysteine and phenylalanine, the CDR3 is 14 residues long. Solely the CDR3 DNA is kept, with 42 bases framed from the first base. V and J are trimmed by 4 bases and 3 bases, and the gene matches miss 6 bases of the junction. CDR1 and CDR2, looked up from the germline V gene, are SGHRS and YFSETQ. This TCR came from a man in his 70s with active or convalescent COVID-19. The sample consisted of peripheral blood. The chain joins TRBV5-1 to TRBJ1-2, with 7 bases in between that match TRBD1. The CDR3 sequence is CASSPGTADYGYTF. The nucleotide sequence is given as TGCGCCAGCAGCCCAGGGACAGCTGACTATGGCTACACCTTC.